This TCR beta chain was profiled in a study of blood T cell repertoires in COVID-19. Across the whole study: Nucleic acid was either cDNA or gDNA, and it came from T cells, B-cell-depleted T cells, or PBMCs.

Participants spanned ages about 18 to 100 years and resided in fewer than 30 US areas. Cohort placement rested on clinical history that participants reported themselves. In the study's own analysis: Amplified reference gene primers provided the basis for estimating nucleated cell counts. The repertoire was sequenced with immunoSEQ multiplex PCR; TCRdb's copy has only in-frame clones and lacks some. The V and J calls and clone size come from that table; D and trimming were worked out from the DNA. The data show roughly 330,000 clones, approximately 89% seen once. Trimming stripped 2 bases from V and 3 bases from J, with 8 bases between. Looked up from germline, CDR1 is SGHDT and CDR2 is YYEEEE. This CDR3 has 13 amino acids.

Sequencing used PBMCs or T cells enriched from blood (not recorded which). This clonotype originated in a woman in her 30s who had recovered from COVID-19. This rearrangement joins TRBV5-6 to TRBJ1-2; D is perhaps TRBD1 (6 bases). CDR3: CASSLGGDYGYTF. The CDR3 DNA follows: TGTGCCAGCAGCTTAGGGGGGGACTATGGCTACACCTTC.